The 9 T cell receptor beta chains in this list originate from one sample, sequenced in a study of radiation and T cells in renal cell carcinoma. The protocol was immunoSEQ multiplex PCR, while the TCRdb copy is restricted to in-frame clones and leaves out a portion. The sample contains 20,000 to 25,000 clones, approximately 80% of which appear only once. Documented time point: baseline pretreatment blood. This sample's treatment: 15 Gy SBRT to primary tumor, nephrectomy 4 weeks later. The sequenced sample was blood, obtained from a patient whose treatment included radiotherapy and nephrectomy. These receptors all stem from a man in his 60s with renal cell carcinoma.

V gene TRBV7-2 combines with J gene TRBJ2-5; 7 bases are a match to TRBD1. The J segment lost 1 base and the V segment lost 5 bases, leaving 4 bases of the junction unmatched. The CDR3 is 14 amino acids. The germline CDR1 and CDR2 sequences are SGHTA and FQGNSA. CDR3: CASSRDSFQETQYF. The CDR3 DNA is TGTGCCAGCAGCCGGGACAGCTTCCAAGAGACCCAGTACTTC.

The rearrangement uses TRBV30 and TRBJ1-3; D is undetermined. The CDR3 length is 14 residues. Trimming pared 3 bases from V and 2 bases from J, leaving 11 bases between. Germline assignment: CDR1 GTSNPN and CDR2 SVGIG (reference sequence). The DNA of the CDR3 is TGTGCCTGGAGAGGGTGGTCCCCTGGAAACACCATATATTTT. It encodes CAWRGWSPGNTIYF.

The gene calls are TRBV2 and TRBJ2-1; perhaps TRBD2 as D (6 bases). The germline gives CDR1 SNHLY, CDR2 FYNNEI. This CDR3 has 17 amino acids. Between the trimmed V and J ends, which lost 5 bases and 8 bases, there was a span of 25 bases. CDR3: CASSNLGPGLPGDEQFF. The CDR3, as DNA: TGTGCCAGCAGTAACTTGGGCCCGGGACTGCCTGGCGATGAGCAGTTCTTC.

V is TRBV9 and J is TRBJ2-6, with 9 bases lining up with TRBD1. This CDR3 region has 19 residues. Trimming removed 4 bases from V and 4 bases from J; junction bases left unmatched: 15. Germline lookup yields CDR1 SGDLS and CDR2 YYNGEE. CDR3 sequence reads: CASSPSGGTGLIGANVLTF. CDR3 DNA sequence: TGTGCCAGCAGCCCCTCCGGGGGGACAGGGTTAATCGGGGCCAACGTCCTGACTTTC.

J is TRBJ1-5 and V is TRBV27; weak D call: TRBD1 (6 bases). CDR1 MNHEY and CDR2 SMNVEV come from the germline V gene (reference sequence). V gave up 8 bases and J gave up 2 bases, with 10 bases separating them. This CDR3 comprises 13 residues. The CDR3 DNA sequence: TGTGCCAGCGGACAGTCTCGCAATCAGCCCCAGCATTTT. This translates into CASGQSRNQPQHF.

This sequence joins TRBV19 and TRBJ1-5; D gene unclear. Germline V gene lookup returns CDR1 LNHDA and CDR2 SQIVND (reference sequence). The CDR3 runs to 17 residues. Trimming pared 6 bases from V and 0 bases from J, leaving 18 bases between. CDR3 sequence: CASRARLTYYSNQPQHF. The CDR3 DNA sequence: TGTGCCAGTAGAGCTCGGTTAACCTACTATAGCAATCAGCCCCAGCATTTT.

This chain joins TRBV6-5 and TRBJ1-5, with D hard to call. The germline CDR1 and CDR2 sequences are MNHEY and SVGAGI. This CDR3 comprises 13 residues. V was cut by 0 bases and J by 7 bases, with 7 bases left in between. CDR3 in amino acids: CASSYSPLQPQHF. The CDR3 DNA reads TGTGCCAGCAGTTACTCACCGCTCCAGCCCCAGCATTTT.

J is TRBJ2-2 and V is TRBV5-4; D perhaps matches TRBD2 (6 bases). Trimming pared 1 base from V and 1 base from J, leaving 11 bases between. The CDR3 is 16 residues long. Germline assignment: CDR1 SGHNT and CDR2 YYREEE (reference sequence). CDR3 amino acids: CASSLYGGGNTGELFF. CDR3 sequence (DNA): TGTGCCAGCAGCTTGTACGGGGGTGGGAACACCGGGGAGCTGTTTTTT.

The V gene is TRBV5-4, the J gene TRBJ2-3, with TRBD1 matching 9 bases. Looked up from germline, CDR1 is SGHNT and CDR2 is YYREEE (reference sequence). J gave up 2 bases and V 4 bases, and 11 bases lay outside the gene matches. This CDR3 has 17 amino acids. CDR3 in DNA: TGTGCCAGCAGCGTTTTACAGGGGGCGGGGTACACAGATACGCAGTATTTT. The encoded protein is CASSVLQGAGYTDTQYF.